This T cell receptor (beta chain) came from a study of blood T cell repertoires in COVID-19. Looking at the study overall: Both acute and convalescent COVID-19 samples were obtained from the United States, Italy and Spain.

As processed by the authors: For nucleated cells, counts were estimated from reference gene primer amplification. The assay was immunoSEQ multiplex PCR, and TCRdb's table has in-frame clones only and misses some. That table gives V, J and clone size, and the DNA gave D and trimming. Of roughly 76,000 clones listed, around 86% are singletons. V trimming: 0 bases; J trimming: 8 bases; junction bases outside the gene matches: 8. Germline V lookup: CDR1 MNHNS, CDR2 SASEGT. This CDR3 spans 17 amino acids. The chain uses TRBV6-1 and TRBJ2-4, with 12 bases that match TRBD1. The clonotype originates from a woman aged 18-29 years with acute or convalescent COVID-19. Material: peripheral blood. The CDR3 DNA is TGTGCCAGCAGTGAAGCATCCGGGACAGGGGGCATGGACATTCAGTACTTC. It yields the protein CASSEASGTGGMDIQYF.